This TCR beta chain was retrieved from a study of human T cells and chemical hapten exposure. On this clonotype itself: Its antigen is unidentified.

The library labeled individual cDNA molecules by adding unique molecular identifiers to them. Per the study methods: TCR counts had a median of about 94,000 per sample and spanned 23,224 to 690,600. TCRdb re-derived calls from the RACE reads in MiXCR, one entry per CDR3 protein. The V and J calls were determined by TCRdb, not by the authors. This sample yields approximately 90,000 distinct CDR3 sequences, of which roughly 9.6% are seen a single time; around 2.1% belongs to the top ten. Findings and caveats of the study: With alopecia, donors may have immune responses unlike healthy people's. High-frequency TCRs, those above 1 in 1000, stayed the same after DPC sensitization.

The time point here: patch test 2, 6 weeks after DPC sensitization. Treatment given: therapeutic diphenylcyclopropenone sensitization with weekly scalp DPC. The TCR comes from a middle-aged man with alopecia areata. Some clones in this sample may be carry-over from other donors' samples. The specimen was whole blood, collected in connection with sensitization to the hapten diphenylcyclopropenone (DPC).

The DNA of the CDR3 is TGTGCCAGCAGCCCCGGACTAGCGGGACTCTCCTACGAGCAGTACTTC. This sequence encodes CASSPGLAGLSYEQYF. The V call is TRBV6-2 or TRBV6-3, the J call TRBJ2-7, with TRBD2 matching over 12 bases. Per the germline V gene, CDR1 is MNHEY and CDR2 is SVGEGT. Losses at the gene ends were 6 bases for V and 0 bases for J; bases not matched to a gene: 6. This CDR3 comprises 16 residues.